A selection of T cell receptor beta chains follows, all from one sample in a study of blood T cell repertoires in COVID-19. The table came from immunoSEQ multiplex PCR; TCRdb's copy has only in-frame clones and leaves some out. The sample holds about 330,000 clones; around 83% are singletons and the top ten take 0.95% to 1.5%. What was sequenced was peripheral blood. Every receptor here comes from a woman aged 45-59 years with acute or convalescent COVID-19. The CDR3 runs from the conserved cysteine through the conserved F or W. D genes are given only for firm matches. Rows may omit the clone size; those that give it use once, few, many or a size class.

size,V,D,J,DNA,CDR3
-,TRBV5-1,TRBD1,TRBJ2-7,TGCGCCAGCACCGACACAGGGGCAGGTTCCTACGAGCAGTACTTC,CASTDTGAGSYEQYF
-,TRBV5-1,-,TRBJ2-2,TGCGCCAGCAGCCTGAATGAGGCCGGGGAGCTGTTTTTT,CASSLNEAGELFF
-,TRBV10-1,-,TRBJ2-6,TGCGCCAGCAGTGACCCCGGGGTCTCTGGGGCCAACGTCCTGACTTTC,CASSDPGVSGANVLTF
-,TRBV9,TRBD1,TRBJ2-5,TGTGCCAGCAGCGTTCAGGGGGCGGGCAGGGAGACCCAGTACTTC,CASSVQGAGRETQYF
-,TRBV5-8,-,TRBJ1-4,TGTGCCAGCAGCCCGATCGGGGGGCTTAGTGAAAAACTGTTTTTT,CASSPIGGLSEKLFF
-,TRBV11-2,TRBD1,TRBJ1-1,TGTGCCAGCAGCGCCCAAACAGGGGTGTACACTGAAGCTTTCTTT,CASSAQTGVYTEAFF
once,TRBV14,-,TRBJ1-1,TGTGCCAGCAGCCAAGCGATTGGACTTACGAACACTGAAGCTTTCTTT,CASSQAIGLTNTEAFF
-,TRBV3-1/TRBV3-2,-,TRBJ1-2,TGTGCCAGCAGCCAAGGAAAGGGGGGCTACACCTTC,CASSQGKGGYTF
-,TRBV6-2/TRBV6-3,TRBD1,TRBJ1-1,TGTGCCAGCAGTTGGGGGGGACAGGCGAACACTGAAGCTTTCTTT,CASSWGGQANTEAFF
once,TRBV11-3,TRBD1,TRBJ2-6,TGTGCCAGCAGCGGGCAGGGGGCTGTTGGGGCCAACGTCCTGACTTTC,CASSGQGAVGANVLTF
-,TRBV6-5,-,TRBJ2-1,TGTGCCAGCAGTTGGCTAAGGACTACCAACAATGAGCAGTTCTTC,CASSWLRTTNNEQFF
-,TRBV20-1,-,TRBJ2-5,TGCAGTGCTAGTCCTCCGGGGATAGCTCAAGAGACCCAGTACTTC,CSASPPGIAQETQYF
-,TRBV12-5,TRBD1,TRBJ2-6,TGTGCTAGTGGTTTGGTCGATAACCGGGACAGGGTCGTTAGAGCCAACGTCCTGACTTTC,CASGLVDNRDRVVRANVLTF
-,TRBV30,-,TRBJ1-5,TGTGCCTGGAGTGAGGGGACAACCAGCAATCAGCCCCAGCATTTT,CAWSEGTTSNQPQHF
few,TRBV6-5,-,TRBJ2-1,TGTGCCAGCAGACCCGGGTCGGGCTCCTACAATGAGCAGTTCTTC,CASRPGSGSYNEQFF
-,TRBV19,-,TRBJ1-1,TGTGCCAGTCTGGAGGACAGTAACACTGAAGCTTTCTTT,CASLEDSNTEAFF
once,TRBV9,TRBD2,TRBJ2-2,TGTGCCAGCAGCCCCCGACTAGCGGCAACCGGGGAGCTGTTTTTT,CASSPRLAATGELFF
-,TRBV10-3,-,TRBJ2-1,TGTGCCATCAGGGCGGGCCCTGGGCCTGAGCAGTTCTTC,CAIRAGPGPEQFF
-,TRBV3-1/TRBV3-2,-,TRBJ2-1,TGTGCCAGCCGCCTTTATAGGGGTGAGCAGTTCTTC,CASRLYRGEQFF
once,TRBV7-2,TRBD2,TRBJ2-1,TGTGCCAGCAGGGGGACTAGCGGGAGTATCACCTACAATGAGCAGTTCTTC,CASRGTSGSITYNEQFF
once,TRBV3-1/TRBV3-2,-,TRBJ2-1,TGTGCCAGCAGCCAGGTGGTCTTAGATGAGCAGTTCTTC,CASSQVVLDEQFF
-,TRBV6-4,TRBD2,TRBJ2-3,TGTGCCAGCAGTGACTCACTAGCGGGAGTGGATACGCAGTATTTT,CASSDSLAGVDTQYF
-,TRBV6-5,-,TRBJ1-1,TGTGCCAGCAGTTACTCCGGGTTACAGGACACTGAAGCTTTCTTT,CASSYSGLQDTEAFF
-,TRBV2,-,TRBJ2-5,TGTGCCAGCAGTCTACTAGAACAAGAGACCCAGTACTTC,CASSLLEQETQYF
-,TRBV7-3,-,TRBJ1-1,TGTGCCAGCAGCCCCGGGGAAGGGATTAAAGCTTTCTTT,CASSPGEGIKAFF
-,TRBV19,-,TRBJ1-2,TGTGCCAGTAGTCCCGGTGTGAGCTACTATGGCTACACCTTC,CASSPGVSYYGYTF
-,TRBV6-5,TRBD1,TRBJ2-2,TGTGCCAGCAGTTTCAGGGGGACGAACACCGGGGAGCTGTTTTTT,CASSFRGTNTGELFF
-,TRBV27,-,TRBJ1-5,TGTGCCAGCAGTTTCGGCGGACTTAGCAATCAGCCCCAGCATTTT,CASSFGGLSNQPQHF
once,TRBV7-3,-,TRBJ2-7,TGTGCCAGCAGCTTCTATATGGGGAGCGAGCAGTACTTC,CASSFYMGSEQYF
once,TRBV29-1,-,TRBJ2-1,TGCAGCGTCTGGACGGGAAATGAGCAGTTCTTC,CSVWTGNEQFF
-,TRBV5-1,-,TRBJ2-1,TGCGCCAGCAGCTTGGAAGTATCGCGGGTCTGGATCTTC,CASSLEVSRVWIF
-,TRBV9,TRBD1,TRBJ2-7,TGTGCCAGCAGCGAGACAGGGCCCCCGGAGGAGCAGTACTTC,CASSETGPPEEQYF
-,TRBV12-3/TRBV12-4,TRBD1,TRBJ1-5,TGTGCCAGCGGGACAGGGGATCAGCCCCAGCATTTT,CASGTGDQPQHF
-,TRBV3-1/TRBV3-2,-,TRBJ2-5,TGTGCCAGCAGCCAGGTGGTACTGATGGCGGGGCAAGAGACCCAGTACTTC,CASSQVVLMAGQETQYF
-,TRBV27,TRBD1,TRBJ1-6,TGTGCCAGCAGTTTGGGGGGGACAGGGTGGAGTCCCCTCCACTTT,CASSLGGTGWSPLHF
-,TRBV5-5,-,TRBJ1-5,TGTGCCAGCAGTTTGTCGCCCGGGAACGATCAGCCCCAGCATTTT,CASSLSPGNDQPQHF